Detailed here is one T cell receptor beta chain. CD8 cells classed as naive were CD45RO-negative and positively selected for CCR7, excluding terminally differentiated effector memory CD45RA+ cells. V lost 4 bases, J lost 1 base, and 15 bases lay in between. The germline V gene has CDR1 SGHDT and CDR2 YYEEEE. This CDR3 is 15 amino acids long. An even split of each subset's genomic DNA across several immunoSEQ plates was performed. Sequencing was performed with immunoSEQ multiplex PCR; in TCRdb, only in-frame clones are kept and a portion is missing. The data hold millions of clones, with just under 95% observed a single time. The source of the sample is a study of shared clonotypes between healthy human individuals.

Source material: naive CD8+ T cells sorted from blood. The receptor's source is a young man in good health. The J gene is TRBJ2-7, the V gene TRBV5-6; a weak D match, TRBD1 (6 bases). CDR3 nucleotides: TGTGCCAGCAGCCAATTCCCGGGACAATCCTACGAGCAGTACTTC. Translation gives CASSQFPGQSYEQYF.